This T cell receptor (beta chain) was profiled in a study of PD-L1 blockade in urothelial cancer. Study as a whole: Patients with male sex and bladder-origin urothelial cancer accounted for about 85% of the roughly 30 enrolled. Previous chemotherapy exposure amounted to 0 to 3 regimens for patients. Timepoints chosen for blood analysis were 3 weeks (second dose) and 6 weeks after treatment start.

Germline loops: CDR1 MDHEN, CDR2 SYDVKM. This CDR3 contains 12 residues. V was trimmed by 8 bases and J by 7 bases, leaving 14 bases between them. Every PCR got spiked synthetic TCR analog templates. Clones were sequenced by immunoSEQ multiplex PCR, and TCRdb holds only the in-frame ones, with some missing. The table lists about 30,000 clones, roughly 80% of them singletons. Sequenced material: PBMCs, taken around atezolizumab (anti-PD-L1) treatment. The receptor was isolated from a man aged 45 to 65 with urothelial cancer. The chain carries TRBV28 and TRBJ1-1; the D gene is possibly TRBD1 (6 bases). The CDR3 region is CASGTGTIEAFF. The CDR3 DNA sequence: TGTGCCAGCGGAACAGGGACCATTGAAGCTTTCTTT. The entire variable domain, with the rest obtained from reference TRBV28 and TRBJ1-1, is as follows: DVKVTQSSRYLVKRTGEKVFLECVQDMDHENMFWYRQDPGLGLRLIYFSYDVKMKEKGDIPEGYSVSREKKERFSLILESASTNQTSMYLCASGTGTIEAFFGQGTRLTVV.